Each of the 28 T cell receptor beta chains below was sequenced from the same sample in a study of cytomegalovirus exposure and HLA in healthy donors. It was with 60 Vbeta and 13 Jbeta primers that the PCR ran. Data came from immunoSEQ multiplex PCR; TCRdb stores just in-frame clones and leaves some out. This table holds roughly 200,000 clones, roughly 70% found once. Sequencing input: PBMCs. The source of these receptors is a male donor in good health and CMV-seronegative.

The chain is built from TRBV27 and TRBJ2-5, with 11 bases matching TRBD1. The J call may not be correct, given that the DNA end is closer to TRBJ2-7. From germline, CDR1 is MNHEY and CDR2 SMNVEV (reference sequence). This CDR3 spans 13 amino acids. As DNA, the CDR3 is TGTGCCAGCTTCGGGACAGGGGGGTACGAGCAGTACTTC. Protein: CASFGTGGYEQYF.

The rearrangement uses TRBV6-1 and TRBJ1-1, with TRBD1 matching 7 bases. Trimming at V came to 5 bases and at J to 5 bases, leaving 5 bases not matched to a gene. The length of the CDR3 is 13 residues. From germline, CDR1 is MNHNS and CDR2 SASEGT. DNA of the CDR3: TGTGCCAGCAGTAACAGGGGTTGGACTGAAGCTTTCTTT. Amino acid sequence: CASSNRGWTEAFF.

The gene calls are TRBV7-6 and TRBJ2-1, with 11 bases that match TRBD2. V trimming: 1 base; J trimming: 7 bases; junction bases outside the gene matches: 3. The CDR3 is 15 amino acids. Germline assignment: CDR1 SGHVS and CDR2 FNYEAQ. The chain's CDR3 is CASSLEASGGNEQFF. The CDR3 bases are TGTGCCAGCAGCTTAGAAGCTAGCGGGGGGAATGAGCAGTTCTTC.

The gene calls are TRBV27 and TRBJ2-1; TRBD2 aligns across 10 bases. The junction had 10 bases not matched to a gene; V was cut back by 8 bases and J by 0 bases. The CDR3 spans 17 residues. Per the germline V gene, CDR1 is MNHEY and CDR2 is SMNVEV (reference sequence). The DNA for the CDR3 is TGTGCCAGCCGGGCTAGCGGGAGCAGGGTCTCCTACAATGAGCAGTTCTTC. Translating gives CASRASGSRVSYNEQFF.

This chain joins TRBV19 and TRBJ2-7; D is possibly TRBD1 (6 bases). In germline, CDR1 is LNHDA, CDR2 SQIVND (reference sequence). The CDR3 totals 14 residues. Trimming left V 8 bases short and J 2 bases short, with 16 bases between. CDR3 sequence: CASGQTTPTYEQYF. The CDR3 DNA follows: TGTGCCAGTGGACAGACAACTCCAACCTACGAGCAGTACTTC.

This chain's CDR3 is CASSVGTADQPQHF. The CDR3 DNA reads as TGTGCCAGCAGCGTCGGGACAGCCGATCAGCCCCAGCATTTT. J is TRBJ1-5 and V is TRBV9, with 7 bases lining up with TRBD1. This CDR3 has 14 residues. CDR1 SGDLS and CDR2 YYNGEE come from the germline V gene. The trim removed 2 bases at V and 5 bases at J, leaving 4 bases unmatched.

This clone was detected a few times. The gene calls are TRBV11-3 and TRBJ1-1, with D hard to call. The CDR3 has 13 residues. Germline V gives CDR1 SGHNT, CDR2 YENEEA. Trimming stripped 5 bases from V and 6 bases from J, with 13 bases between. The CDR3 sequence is CASSPRENAEAFF. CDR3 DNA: TGTGCCAGCAGCCCGCGGGAGAATGCTGAAGCTTTCTTT.

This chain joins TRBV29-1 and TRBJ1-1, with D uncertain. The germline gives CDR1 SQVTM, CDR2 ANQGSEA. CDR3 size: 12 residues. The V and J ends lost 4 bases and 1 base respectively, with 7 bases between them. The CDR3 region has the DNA TGCAGCGTTGTAGAGCGGAACACTGAAGCTTTCTTT. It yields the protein CSVVERNTEAFF.

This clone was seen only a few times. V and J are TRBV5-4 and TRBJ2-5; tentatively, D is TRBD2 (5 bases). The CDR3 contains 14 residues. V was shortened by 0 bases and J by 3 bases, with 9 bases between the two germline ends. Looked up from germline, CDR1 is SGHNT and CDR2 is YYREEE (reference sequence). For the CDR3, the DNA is TGTGCCAGCAGCTTGGTAGGAGCGGAAGAGACCCAGTACTTC. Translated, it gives CASSLVGAEETQYF.

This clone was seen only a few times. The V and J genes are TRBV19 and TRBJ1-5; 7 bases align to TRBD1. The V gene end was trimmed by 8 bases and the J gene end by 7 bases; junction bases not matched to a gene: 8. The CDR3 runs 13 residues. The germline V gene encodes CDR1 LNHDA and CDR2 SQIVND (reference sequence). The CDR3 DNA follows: TGTGCCAGTGAAGACAGGGCAGGACAGCCCCAGCATTTT. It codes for CASEDRAGQPQHF.

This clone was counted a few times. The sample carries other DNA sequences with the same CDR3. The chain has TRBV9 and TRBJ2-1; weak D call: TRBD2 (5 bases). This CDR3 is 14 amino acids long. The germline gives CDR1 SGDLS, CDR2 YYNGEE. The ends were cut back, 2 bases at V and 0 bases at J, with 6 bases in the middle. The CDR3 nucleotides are TGTGCCAGCAGCGTTGGGAGCTCCTACAATGAGCAGTTCTTC. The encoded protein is CASSVGSSYNEQFF.

DNA of the CDR3: TGTGCCTGGAGTGGGGGAGCTAACTATGGCTACACCTTC. Encoded protein: CAWSGGANYGYTF. The chain employs TRBV30 and TRBJ1-2; D unclear. V shed 1 base and J shed 0 bases, with 6 bases lying between them. CDR1 GTSNPN and CDR2 SVGIG come from the germline V gene (reference sequence). The CDR3 totals 13 residues.

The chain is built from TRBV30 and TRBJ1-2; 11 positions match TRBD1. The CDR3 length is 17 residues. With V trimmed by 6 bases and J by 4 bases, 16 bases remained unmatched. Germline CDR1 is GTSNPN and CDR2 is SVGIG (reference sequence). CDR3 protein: CACDRDRGSSTSYGYTF. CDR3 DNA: TGTGCCTGCGACCGGGACAGGGGGTCCAGTACCTCCTATGGCTACACCTTC. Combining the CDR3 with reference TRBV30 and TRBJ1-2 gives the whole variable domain SQTIHQWPATLVQPVGSPLSLECTVEGTSNPNLYWYRQAAGRGLQLLFYSVGIGQISSEVPQNLSASRPQDRQFILSSKKLLLSDSGFYLCACDRDRGSSTSYGYTFGSGTRLTVV.

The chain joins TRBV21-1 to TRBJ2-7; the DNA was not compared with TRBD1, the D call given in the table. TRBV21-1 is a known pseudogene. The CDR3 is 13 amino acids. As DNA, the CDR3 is TGTGCCAACCAGGGGATGGCTCCCTACGAGCAGTACTTC. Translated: CANQGMAPYEQYF.

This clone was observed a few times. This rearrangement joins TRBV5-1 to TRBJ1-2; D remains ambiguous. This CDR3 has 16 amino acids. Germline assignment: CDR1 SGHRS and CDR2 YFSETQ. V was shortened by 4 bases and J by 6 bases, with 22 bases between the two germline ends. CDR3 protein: CASSIEPQLGDNGYTF. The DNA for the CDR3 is TGCGCCAGCAGCATCGAACCACAGCTGGGTGATAATGGCTACACCTTC.

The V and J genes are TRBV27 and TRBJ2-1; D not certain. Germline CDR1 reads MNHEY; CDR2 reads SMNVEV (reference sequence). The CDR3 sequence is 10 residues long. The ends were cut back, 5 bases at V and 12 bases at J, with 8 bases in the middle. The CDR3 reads CASSIRVQFF. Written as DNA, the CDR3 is TGTGCCAGCAGTATACGGGTGCAGTTCTTC.

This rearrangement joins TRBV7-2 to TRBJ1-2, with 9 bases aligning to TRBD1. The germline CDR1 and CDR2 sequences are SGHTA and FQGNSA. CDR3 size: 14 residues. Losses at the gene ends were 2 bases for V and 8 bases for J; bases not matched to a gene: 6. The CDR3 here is CASSLLQGAQGYTF. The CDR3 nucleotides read TGTGCCAGCAGCTTACTACAGGGGGCACAGGGCTACACCTTC. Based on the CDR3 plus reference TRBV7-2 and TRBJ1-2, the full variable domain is GAGVSQSPSNKVTEKGKDVELRCDPISGHTALYWYRQSLGQGLEFLIYFQGNSAPDKSGLPSDRFSAERTGGSVSTLTIQRTQQEDSAVYLCASSLLQGAQGYTFGSGTRLTVV.

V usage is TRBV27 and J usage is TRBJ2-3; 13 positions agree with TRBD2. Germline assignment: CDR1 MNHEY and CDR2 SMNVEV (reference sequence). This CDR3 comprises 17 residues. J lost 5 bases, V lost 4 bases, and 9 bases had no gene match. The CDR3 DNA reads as TGTGCCAGCAGTTCTTGGACTAGCGGGAGTCAAGTAGATACGCAGTATTTT. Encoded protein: CASSSWTSGSQVDTQYF.

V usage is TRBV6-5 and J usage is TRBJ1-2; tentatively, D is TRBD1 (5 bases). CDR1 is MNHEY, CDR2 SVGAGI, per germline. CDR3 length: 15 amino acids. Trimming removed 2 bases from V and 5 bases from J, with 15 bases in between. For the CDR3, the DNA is TGTGCCAGCAGTTACCGCCGACAGACCTATTATGGCTACACCTTC. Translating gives CASSYRRQTYYGYTF.

CDR3 region: CASSRPLNPKQASGGVEQYF. Here the CDR3 DNA reads TGTGCCAGCAGCAGACCGTTAAACCCGAAACAGGCGTCCGGGGGAGTGGAGCAGTACTTC. The V and J genes are TRBV21-1 and TRBJ2-7; the D call TRBD2 from the table was never checked on the DNA. TRBV21-1 is reported as a pseudogene. CDR3 length: 20 residues.

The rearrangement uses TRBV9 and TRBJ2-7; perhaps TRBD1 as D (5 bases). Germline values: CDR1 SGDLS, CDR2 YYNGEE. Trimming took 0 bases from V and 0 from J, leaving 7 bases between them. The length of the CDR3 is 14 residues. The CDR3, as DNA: TGTGCCAGCAGCGTAGGGACAACCTCCTACGAGCAGTACTTC. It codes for CASSVGTTSYEQYF. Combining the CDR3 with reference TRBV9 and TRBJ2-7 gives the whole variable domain DSGVTQTPKHLITATGQRVTLRCSPRSGDLSVYWYQQSLDQGLQFLIQYYNGEERAKGNILERFSAQQFPDLHSELNLSSLELGDSALYFCASSVGTTSYEQYFGPGTRLTVT.

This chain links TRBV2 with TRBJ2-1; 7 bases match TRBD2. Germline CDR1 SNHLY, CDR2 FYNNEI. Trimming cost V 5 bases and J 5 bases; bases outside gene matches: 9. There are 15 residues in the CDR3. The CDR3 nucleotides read TGTGCCAGCAGTAGGGCTAGCGGACATAACAATGAGCAGTTCTTC. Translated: CASSRASGHNNEQFF.

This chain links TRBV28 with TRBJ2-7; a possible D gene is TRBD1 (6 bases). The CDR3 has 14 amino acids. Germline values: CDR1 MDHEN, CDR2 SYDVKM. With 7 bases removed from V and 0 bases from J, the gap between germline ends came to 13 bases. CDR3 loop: CASTKQGASYEQYF. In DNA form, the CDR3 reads TGTGCCAGCACAAAACAGGGAGCCTCCTACGAGCAGTACTTC. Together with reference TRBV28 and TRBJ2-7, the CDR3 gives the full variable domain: DVKVTQSSRYLVKRTGEKVFLECVQDMDHENMFWYRQDPGLGLRLIYFSYDVKMKEKGDIPEGYSVSREKKERFSLILESASTNQTSMYLCASTKQGASYEQYFGPGTRLTVT.

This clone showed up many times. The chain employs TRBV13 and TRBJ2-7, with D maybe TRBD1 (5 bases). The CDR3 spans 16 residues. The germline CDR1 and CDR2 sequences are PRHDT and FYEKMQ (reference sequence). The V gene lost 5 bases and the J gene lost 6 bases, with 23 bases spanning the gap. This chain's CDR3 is CASSPTAEMKGSEQYF. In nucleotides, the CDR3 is TGTGCCAGCAGCCCCACGGCCGAAATGAAGGGGTCCGAGCAGTACTTC.

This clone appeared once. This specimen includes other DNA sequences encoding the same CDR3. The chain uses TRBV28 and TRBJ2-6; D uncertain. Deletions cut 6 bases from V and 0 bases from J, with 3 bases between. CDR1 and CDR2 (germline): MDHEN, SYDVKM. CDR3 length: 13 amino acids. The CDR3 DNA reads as TGTGCCAGCAGCTACTCTGGGGCCAACGTCCTGACTTTC. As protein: CASSYSGANVLTF. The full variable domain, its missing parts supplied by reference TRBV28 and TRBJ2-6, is DVKVTQSSRYLVKRTGEKVFLECVQDMDHENMFWYRQDPGLGLRLIYFSYDVKMKEKGDIPEGYSVSREKKERFSLILESASTNQTSMYLCASSYSGANVLTFGAGSRLTVL.

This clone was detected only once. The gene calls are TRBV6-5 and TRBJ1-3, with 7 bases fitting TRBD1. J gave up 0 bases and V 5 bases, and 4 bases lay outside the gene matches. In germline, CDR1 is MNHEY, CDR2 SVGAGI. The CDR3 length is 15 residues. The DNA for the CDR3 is TGTGCCAGCAGTAGGACAGGTCGCTCTGGAAACACCATATATTTT. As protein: CASSRTGRSGNTIYF.

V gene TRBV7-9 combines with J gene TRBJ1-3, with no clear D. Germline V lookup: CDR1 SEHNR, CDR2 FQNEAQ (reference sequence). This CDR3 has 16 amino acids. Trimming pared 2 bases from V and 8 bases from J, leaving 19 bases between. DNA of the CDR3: TGTGCCAGCAGCTTAAGTTTGTGGGCCTTGAATGACACCATATATTTT. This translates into CASSLSLWALNDTIYF.

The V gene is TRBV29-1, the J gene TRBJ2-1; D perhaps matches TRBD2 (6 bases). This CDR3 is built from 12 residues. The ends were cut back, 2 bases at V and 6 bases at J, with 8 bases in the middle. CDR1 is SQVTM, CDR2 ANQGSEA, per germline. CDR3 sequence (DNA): TGCAGCGTTGAAAAAGCGGGCAATGAGCAGTTCTTC. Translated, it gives CSVEKAGNEQFF.